The T cell receptor (beta chain) under discussion was sequenced for a study of T cells in Graves' hyperthyroidism and ophthalmopathy. At the level of the study: Peripheral blood was obtained at initial diagnosis, preceding any treatment.

Germline V CDR1 and CDR2: GTSNPN, SVGIG (reference sequence). The CDR3 spans 13 residues. Trimming pared 2 bases from V and 2 bases from J, leaving 10 bases between. This clonotype was counted between two and nine times. The TCR beta CDR3 regions underwent amplification using RNA transcripts as the source. RT-PCR in the first round (using the HTBI primer set) targeted the TCR CDR3. TCRdb re-called the multiplex PCR reads through MiXCR, storing one row per CDR3 protein. The sample records hundreds of thousands of distinct CDR3 sequences, under 20% being singletons. This sequence originates from a woman under 40 with Graves' hyperthyroidism. The material sequenced was blood. This chain links TRBV30 with TRBJ2-7; a weak D match, TRBD1 (5 bases). Here the CDR3 reads CAWSIDRTYEQYF. In nucleotides, the CDR3 is TGTGCCTGGAGTATTGACAGAACCTACGAGCAGTACTTC. The whole variable domain, remainder taken from reference TRBV30 and TRBJ2-7, is SQTIHQWPATLVQPVGSPLSLECTVEGTSNPNLYWYRQAAGRGLQLLFYSVGIGQISSEVPQNLSASRPQDRQFILSSKKLLLSDSGFYLCAWSIDRTYEQYFGPGTRLTVT.